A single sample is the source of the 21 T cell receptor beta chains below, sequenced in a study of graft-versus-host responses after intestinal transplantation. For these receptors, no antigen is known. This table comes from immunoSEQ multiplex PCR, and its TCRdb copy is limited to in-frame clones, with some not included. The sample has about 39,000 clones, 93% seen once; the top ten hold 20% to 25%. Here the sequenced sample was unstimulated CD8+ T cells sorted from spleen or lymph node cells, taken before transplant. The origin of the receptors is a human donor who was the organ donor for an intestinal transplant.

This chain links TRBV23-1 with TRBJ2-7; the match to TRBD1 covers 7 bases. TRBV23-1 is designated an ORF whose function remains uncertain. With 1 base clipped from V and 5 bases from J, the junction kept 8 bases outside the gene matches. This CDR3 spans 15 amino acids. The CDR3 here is CASSQFCDRDHEQYF. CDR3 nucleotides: TGCGCCAGCAGTCAATTCTGCGACAGGGACCACGAGCAGTACTTC.

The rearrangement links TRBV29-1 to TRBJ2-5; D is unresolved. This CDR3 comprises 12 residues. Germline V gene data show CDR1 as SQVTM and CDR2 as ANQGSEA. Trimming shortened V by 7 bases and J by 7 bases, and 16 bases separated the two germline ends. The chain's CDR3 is CSGVEPRGTQYF. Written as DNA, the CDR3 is TGCAGCGGCGTGGAGCCTAGAGGGACCCAGTACTTC.

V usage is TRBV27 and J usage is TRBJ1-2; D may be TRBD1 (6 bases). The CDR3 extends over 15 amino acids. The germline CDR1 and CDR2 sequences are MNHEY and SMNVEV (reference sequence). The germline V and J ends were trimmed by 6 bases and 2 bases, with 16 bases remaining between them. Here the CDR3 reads CASSLTRDTNYGYTF. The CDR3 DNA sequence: TGTGCCAGCAGCCTTACCCGGGACACGAACTATGGCTACACCTTC.

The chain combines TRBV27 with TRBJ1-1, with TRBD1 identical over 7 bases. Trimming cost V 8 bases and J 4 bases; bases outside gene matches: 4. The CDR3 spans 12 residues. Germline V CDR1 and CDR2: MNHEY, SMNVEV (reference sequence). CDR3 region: CASGTGATEAFF. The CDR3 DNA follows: TGTGCCAGCGGAACAGGGGCCACTGAAGCTTTCTTT.

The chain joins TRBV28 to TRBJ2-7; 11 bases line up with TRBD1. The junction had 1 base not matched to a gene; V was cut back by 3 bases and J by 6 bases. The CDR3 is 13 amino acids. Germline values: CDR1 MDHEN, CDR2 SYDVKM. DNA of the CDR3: TGTGCCAGCAGTTTTGGGACAGGGGGCGAGCAGTACTTC. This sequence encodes CASSFGTGGEQYF.

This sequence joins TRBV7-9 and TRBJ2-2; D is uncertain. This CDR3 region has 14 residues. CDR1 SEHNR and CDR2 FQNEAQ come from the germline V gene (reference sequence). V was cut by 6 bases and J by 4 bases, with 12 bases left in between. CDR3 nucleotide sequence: TGTGCCAGCAGTCGAGAGCTGCTCACCGGGGAGCTGTTTTTT. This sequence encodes CASSRELLTGELFF.

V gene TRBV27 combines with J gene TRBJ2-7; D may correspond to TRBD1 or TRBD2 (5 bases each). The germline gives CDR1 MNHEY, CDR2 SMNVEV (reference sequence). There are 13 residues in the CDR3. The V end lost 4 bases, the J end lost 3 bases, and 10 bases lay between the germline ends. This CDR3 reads CASSSGPLYEQYF. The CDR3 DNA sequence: TGTGCCAGCAGTTCGGGACCACTCTACGAGCAGTACTTC.

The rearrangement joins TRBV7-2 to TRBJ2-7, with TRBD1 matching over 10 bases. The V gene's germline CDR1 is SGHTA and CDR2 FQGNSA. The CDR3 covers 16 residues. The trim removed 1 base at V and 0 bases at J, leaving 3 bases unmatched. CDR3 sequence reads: CASSLVGQGGSYEQYF. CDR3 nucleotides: TGTGCCAGCAGCTTAGTTGGACAGGGGGGCTCCTACGAGCAGTACTTC.

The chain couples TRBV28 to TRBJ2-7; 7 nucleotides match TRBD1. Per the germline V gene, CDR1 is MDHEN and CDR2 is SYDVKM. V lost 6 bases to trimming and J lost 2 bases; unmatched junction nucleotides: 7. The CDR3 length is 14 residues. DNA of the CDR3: TGTGCCAGCAGAGGGGGCTCCGGTGCCTACGAGCAGTACTTC. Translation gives CASRGGSGAYEQYF.

The CDR3 region is CASSYRDRDLGNYGYTF. The CDR3 DNA sequence: TGTGCCAGCAGTTACCGGGACAGGGACTTAGGTAACTATGGCTACACCTTC. The chain recombines TRBV28 with TRBJ1-2; 9 bases are a match to TRBD1. Unmatched junction bases numbered 10, after V lost 4 bases and J lost 1 base. CDR1 and CDR2 (germline): MDHEN, SYDVKM. The CDR3 totals 17 residues.

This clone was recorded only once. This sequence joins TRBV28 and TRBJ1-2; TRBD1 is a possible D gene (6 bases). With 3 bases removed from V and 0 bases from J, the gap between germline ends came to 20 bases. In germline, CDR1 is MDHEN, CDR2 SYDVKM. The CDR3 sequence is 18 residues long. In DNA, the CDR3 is TGTGCCAGCAGTTTTGGCCCGGGACAACGGTTAGCTAACTATGGCTACACCTTC. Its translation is CASSFGPGQRLANYGYTF.

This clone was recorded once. The CDR3 sequence is CASKGLATTYEQYF. CDR3 sequence (DNA): TGTGCCAGCAAAGGGCTAGCGACAACCTACGAGCAGTACTTC. The chain employs TRBV27 and TRBJ2-5, with D possibly matching TRBD2 (6 bases). The DNA end lines up better with TRBJ2-7; the J call may be wrong. CDR3 length: 14 residues. Germline-derived CDR1 and CDR2 are MNHEY and SMNVEV (reference sequence).

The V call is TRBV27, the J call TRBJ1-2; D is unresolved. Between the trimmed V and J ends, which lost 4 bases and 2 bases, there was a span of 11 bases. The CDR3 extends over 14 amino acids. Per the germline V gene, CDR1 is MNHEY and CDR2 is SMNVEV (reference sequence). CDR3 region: CASSSSPSNYGYTF. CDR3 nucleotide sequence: TGTGCCAGCAGTTCTTCCCCATCAAACTATGGCTACACCTTC.

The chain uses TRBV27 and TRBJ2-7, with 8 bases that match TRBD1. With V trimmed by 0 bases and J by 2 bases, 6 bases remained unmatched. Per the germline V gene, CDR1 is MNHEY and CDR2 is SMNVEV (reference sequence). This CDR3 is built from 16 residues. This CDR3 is CASSLSGQAPTYEQYF. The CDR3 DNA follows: TGTGCCAGCAGTTTATCGGGACAGGCCCCAACCTACGAGCAGTACTTC.

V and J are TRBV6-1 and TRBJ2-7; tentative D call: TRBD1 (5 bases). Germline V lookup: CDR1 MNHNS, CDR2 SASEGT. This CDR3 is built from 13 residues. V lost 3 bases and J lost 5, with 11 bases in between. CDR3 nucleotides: TGTGCCAGCAGTGACAGGGTTTCCCACGAGCAGTACTTC. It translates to CASSDRVSHEQYF.

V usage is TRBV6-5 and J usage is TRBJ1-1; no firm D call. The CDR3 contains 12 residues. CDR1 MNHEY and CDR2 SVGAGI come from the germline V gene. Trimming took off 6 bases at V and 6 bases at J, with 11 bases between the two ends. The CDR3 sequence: CASSYTGAEAFF. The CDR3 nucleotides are TGTGCCAGCAGCTACACGGGCGCTGAAGCTTTCTTT.

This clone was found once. The CDR3 nucleotides read TGTGCCAGTAGTATGGGGGGAATAGCCGAGCAGTTCTTC. Translated, it gives CASSMGGIAEQFF. The chain carries TRBV19 and TRBJ2-1, with D possibly being TRBD2 (6 bases). Germline-derived CDR1 and CDR2 are LNHDA and SQIVND (reference sequence). The CDR3 spans 13 residues. V lost 3 bases, J lost 10 bases, and 13 bases lay in between.

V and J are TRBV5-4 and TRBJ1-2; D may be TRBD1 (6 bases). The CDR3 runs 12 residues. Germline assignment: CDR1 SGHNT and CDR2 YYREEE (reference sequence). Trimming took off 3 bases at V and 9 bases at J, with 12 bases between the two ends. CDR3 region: CASSSRGESYTF. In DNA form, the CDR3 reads TGTGCCAGCAGCTCGAGGGGGGAGAGCTACACCTTC.

This CDR3 reads CASSQPQLNEKLFF. The CDR3 region has the DNA TGTGCCAGCAGTCAGCCACAGCTCAATGAAAAACTGTTTTTT. The chain couples TRBV7-9 to TRBJ1-4; no clear D gene. The CDR3 sequence is 14 residues long. Germline V gene lookup returns CDR1 SEHNR and CDR2 FQNEAQ (reference sequence). Trimming stripped 6 bases from V and 5 bases from J, with 13 bases between. The complete variable domain, with remaining parts taken from reference TRBV7-9 and TRBJ1-4, reads DTGVSQNPRHKITKRGQNVTFRCDPISEHNRLYWYRQTLGQGPEFLTYFQNEAQLEKSRLLSDRFSAERPKGSFSTLEIQRTEQGDSAMYLCASSQPQLNEKLFFGSGTQLSVL.

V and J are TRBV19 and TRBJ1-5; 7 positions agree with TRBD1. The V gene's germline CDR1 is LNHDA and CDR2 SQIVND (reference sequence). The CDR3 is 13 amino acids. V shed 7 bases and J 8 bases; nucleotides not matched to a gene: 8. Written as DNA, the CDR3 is TGTGCCAGTACCGCAGGGGGGATGGAGCCCCAGCATTTT. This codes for CASTAGGMEPQHF.

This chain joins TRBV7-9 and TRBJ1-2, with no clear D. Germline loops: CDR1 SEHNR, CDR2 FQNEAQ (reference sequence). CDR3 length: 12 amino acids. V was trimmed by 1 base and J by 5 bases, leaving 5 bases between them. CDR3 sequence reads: CASSLGKYGYTF. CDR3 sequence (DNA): TGTGCCAGCAGCTTAGGGAAATATGGCTACACCTTC.